The 3 T cell receptor beta chains in this list originate from one sample, sequenced in a study of spatial heterogeneity in lung cancer. Time point noted: sample taken at primary tumor resection. TCRdb reanalysed the 5' RACE reads using MiXCR and keeps one entry per CDR3 protein. The data contain 45,000 to 55,000 distinct CDR3 sequences, less than 5.5% of them singletons. The sample consisted of PBMCs, taken at surgery. The receptors derive from a male donor with early-stage non-small cell lung cancer.

Ten or more counts support this clonotype. The J gene is TRBJ2-2, the V gene TRBV4-2, with 8 bases identical to TRBD2. The CDR3 contains 15 residues. Germline V gene lookup returns CDR1 LGHNA and CDR2 YNFKEQ. V was pared by 2 bases and J by 5 bases, with 4 bases of the junction left unmatched. The chain's CDR3 is CASSQPGLETGELFF. DNA of the CDR3: TGTGCCAGCAGCCAACCGGGACTAGAGACCGGGGAGCTGTTTTTT.

The rearrangement joins TRBV12-3 or TRBV12-4 to TRBJ2-5; tentative D call: TRBD2 (7 bases). V lost 4 bases and J 5 bases, leaving 14 bases between the germline ends. The CDR3 covers 14 residues. The CDR3 nucleotides read TGTGCCAGCAGTTATGCGGGGGCCTTGGAGACCCAGTACTTC. Translating it yields CASSYAGALETQYF.

This clonotype has a count of ten or more. The chain recombines TRBV4-2 with TRBJ2-3; the match to TRBD2 covers 14 bases. V lost 1 base to trimming and J lost 4 bases; unmatched junction nucleotides: 4. The CDR3 loop spans 17 amino acids. Germline V lookup: CDR1 LGHNA, CDR2 YNFKEQ. The chain's CDR3 is CASSQAGTSGRADTQYF. CDR3 in DNA: TGTGCCAGCAGCCAAGCCGGGACTAGCGGGAGAGCAGATACGCAGTATTTT.